The clone carrying this T cell receptor beta chain was seen at least ten times. What it recognizes is unknown. The sample originates from a study of blood T cells in healthy people across ages. Germline CDR1 and CDR2: SGHKS and YYEKEE (reference sequence). The V end was cut by 1 base, the J end by 0 bases, with 5 bases between. This CDR3 has 15 residues. For the second PCR, which ran for roughly 7 to 11 cycles, a sample-barcoded 5' primer and a J-beta primer mix were used. In TCRdb, the 5' RACE reads were re-called with MiXCR into one record per CDR3 protein. The data show some 880,000 distinct CDR3 sequences, under 40% seen once. The study's findings and limits: Higher diversity, along with more naive CD4+ cells, distinguished long-lived donors from aged donors.

The specimen was blood. The chain joins TRBV5-5 to TRBJ2-6; D not certain. The receptor's source is a man between 18 and 35 years old in good health. The CDR3 loop is CASSLTLSGANVLTF. Here the CDR3 DNA reads TGTGCCAGCAGCTTGACCCTCTCTGGGGCCAACGTCCTGACTTTC.